This T cell receptor beta chain was documented in a study of T cell responses to AZD1222 COVID-19 vaccine. The study's findings and limits: Recipients of two AZD1222 doses showed rising Spike-specific TCR breadth and depth. Epitopes outside B.1.351 and B.1.1.7 mutated regions reportedly drew nearly half of spike TCRs.

Method: immunoSEQ multiplex PCR; TCRdb's copy keeps in-frame clones and lacks some. The sample lists 90,000 to 150,000 clones; 88% were seen once. Points on this clone: The target antigen is unknown.

The sequence came from an adult in good health. The sequenced sample was peripheral blood, obtained on day 0 of AZD1222 vaccination.

The CDR3 DNA follows: TGTGCCTGGAGTCCGAGCAGGAACACTGAAGCTTTCTTT. It specifies CAWSPSRNTEAFF. V is TRBV30 and J is TRBJ1-1; D is unclear. The CDR3 spans 13 residues. Trimming stripped 2 bases from V and 1 base from J, with 8 bases between. Germline assignment: CDR1 GTSNPN and CDR2 SVGIG (reference sequence).